This passage covers 14 T cell receptor beta chains from one sample sequenced in a study of T-cell memory formation after mild COVID-19. TCRdb reprocessed the 5' RACE reads with MiXCR, giving one entry per CDR3 protein. The sample yields some 290,000 distinct CDR3 sequences, 15% to 20% seen once. Material: PBMCs or a T cell subset sorted from them (not recorded which). The receptors were gathered from a man aged 18 to 29 who had mild COVID-19 (a few samples of this study predate the infection). Cell type and time point are not known.

CDR3 region: CASSEDRNTEAFF. The CDR3 nucleotides read TGTGCCAGCAGCGAAGACAGGAACACTGAAGCTTTCTTT. This chain joins TRBV7-9 and TRBJ1-1; D perhaps matches TRBD1 (5 bases). Per the germline V gene, CDR1 is SEHNR and CDR2 is FQNEAQ (reference sequence). This CDR3 spans 13 amino acids. Trimming shortened V by 5 bases and J by 1 base, and 8 bases separated the two germline ends.

This clonotype came up a few times. The chain carries TRBV12-3 or TRBV12-4 and TRBJ2-5; D perhaps matches TRBD1 (6 bases). Trimming removed 5 bases at V and 1 base at J, with 11 bases between. The CDR3 runs to 14 residues. DNA for the CDR3: TGTGCCAGCAGTACCACAGGGACCCAAGAGACCCAGTACTTC. Its protein is CASSTTGTQETQYF.

The gene calls are TRBV6-4 and TRBJ1-1, with TRBD1 as a possible D gene (6 bases). Trimming took off 0 bases at V and 7 bases at J, with 15 bases between the two ends. Germline V gene lookup returns CDR1 MRHNA and CDR2 SNTAGT. This CDR3 contains 15 residues. CDR3 protein: CASSDSGGQTREAFF. CDR3 bases: TGTGCCAGCAGTGACTCGGGGGGGCAAACGCGTGAAGCTTTCTTT.

The chain employs TRBV4-3 and TRBJ1-1, with D tentatively TRBD1 (6 bases). The V and J ends lost 3 bases and 1 base respectively, with 12 bases between them. The length of the CDR3 is 15 residues. Germline V gene lookup returns CDR1 LGHNA and CDR2 YSLEER. Written as DNA, the CDR3 is TGCGCCAGCAGCCAGAGGGAAGGGGGGAACACTGAAGCTTTCTTT. As protein: CASSQREGGNTEAFF.

This clonotype was seen only a few times. V gene TRBV7-8 combines with J gene TRBJ1-2, with D unclear. Trimming took off 4 bases at V and 4 bases at J, with 10 bases between the two ends. Germline-derived CDR1 and CDR2 are SGHVS and FQNEAQ. The CDR3 is 13 amino acids. DNA of the CDR3: TGTGCCAGCAGCTGGGGTCTCTCCTATGGCTACACCTTC. It codes for CASSWGLSYGYTF. Using reference TRBV7-8 and TRBJ1-2 for the parts outside the CDR3, the full variable domain is GAGVSQSPRYKVAKRGQDVALRCDPISGHVSLFWYQQALGQGPEFLTYFQNEAQLDKSGLPSDRFFAERPEGSVSTLKIQRTQQEDSAVYLCASSWGLSYGYTFGSGTRLTVV.

This clonotype has a handful of counts. The chain combines TRBV12-3 or TRBV12-4 with TRBJ1-5, with a possible D match to TRBD1 (5 bases). V was cut by 4 bases and J by 0 bases, with 16 bases left in between. The CDR3 extends over 17 amino acids. CDR3 DNA sequence: TGTGCCAGCAGTTCTTTACCCCGACAGTTTAGCAATCAGCCCCAGCATTTT. It codes for CASSSLPRQFSNQPQHF.

The chain carries TRBV4-2 and TRBJ2-5; TRBD2 agrees at 12 bases. This CDR3 has 15 residues. V was clipped by 4 bases and J by 4 bases; unmatched bases: 4. Germline CDR1 is LGHNA and CDR2 is YNFKEQ. The CDR3 sequence: CASSPSGGAIETQYF. In DNA form, the CDR3 reads TGTGCCAGCAGCCCTAGCGGGGGGGCGATAGAGACCCAGTACTTC.

The chain couples TRBV6-5 to TRBJ2-1, with D perhaps TRBD1 or TRBD2 (6 bases each). Germline V CDR1 and CDR2: MNHEY, SVGAGI. Trimming left V 0 bases short and J 9 bases short, with 12 bases between. This CDR3 is 14 amino acids long. Written as DNA, the CDR3 is TGTGCCAGCAGTTACTCTAGGGGGGCAACTGAGCAGTTCTTC. It specifies CASSYSRGATEQFF.

This clonotype appeared a few times. V is TRBV10-3 and J is TRBJ1-1; D may be TRBD1 (5 bases). Trimming took off 7 bases at V and 1 base at J, with 10 bases between the two ends. The CDR3 covers 13 residues. Looked up from germline, CDR1 is ENHRY and CDR2 is SYGVKD. The CDR3 DNA is TGTGCCATCAACCTACAGGAGAACACTGAAGCTTTCTTT. Its protein product is CAINLQENTEAFF.

This clonotype came up a few times. This rearrangement joins TRBV7-9 to TRBJ2-3, with 9 nucleotides matching TRBD2. V dropped 4 bases and J dropped 5; count of bases not matched to a gene: 7. The CDR3 consists of 15 residues. Germline lookup yields CDR1 SEHNR and CDR2 FQNEAQ (reference sequence). This CDR3 is CASSSALRGGDTQYF. CDR3 nucleotides: TGTGCCAGCAGCTCTGCCTTGCGGGGGGGAGATACGCAGTATTTT.

The chain is built from TRBV7-2 and TRBJ2-3; TRBD1 matches 10 bases. The CDR3 is 18 amino acids. CDR1 and CDR2 from the germline V gene are SGHTA and FQGNSA. Trimming at V came to 1 base and at J to 0 bases, leaving 7 bases not matched to a gene. CDR3 DNA: TGTGCCAGCAGCTTAGTGGCCCCGGGACAGGGGAGCACAGATACGCAGTATTTT. This codes for CASSLVAPGQGSTDTQYF.

The V call is TRBV7-2, the J call TRBJ2-1; 8 bases match TRBD2. The germline gives CDR1 SGHTA, CDR2 FQGNSA. V lost 6 bases to trimming and J lost 8 bases; unmatched junction nucleotides: 12. The CDR3 runs 15 residues. The CDR3 is CASRLAVTGSDEQFF. The DNA for the CDR3 is TGTGCCAGCAGACTAGCGGTCACAGGGAGCGATGAGCAGTTCTTC.

This clonotype was found many times. The gene calls are TRBV5-1 and TRBJ2-2, with TRBD2 as a possible D gene (6 bases). The CDR3 length is 13 residues. V was trimmed by 6 bases and J by 6 bases, leaving 12 bases between them. Per the germline V gene, CDR1 is SGHRS and CDR2 is YFSETQ. The CDR3 DNA is TGCGCCAGCAAGGAGGGATCCCCCGGGGAGCTGTTTTTT. Translated, it gives CASKEGSPGELFF.

This clonotype has just one count. The genes are TRBV9 and TRBJ2-2, with 8 bases lining up with TRBD1. CDR1 is SGDLS and CDR2 is YYNGEE in the germline V gene. The V gene end was trimmed by 0 bases and the J gene end by 6 bases; junction bases not matched to a gene: 4. The CDR3 sequence is 15 residues long. This chain's CDR3 is CASSVEQGEAGELFF. The CDR3 DNA sequence: TGTGCCAGCAGCGTAGAACAGGGGGAAGCCGGGGAGCTGTTTTTT.